This TCR beta chain came from a study of T cell clones after liver transplantation. Using immunoSEQ multiplex PCR, the repertoire was profiled, and TCRdb retains in-frame clones only, with some absent. The table shows 75,000 to 95,000 clones, with 84% occurring only once. After removal of 7 bases from V and 6 bases from J, the junction contained 5 bases not matched to a gene. Germline CDR1 and CDR2: SQVTM and ANQGSEA. The CDR3 loop spans 11 amino acids. The material sequenced was CD4+ T cells from blood, taken 48 months after liver transplant. The V and J genes are TRBV29-1 and TRBJ1-1, with TRBD1 matching 7 bases. This sequence was found in a human patient who received a liver transplant. Some of these T cells may belong to the graft donor. The chain's CDR3 is CSAQGGAEAFF. In nucleotides, the CDR3 is TGCAGCGCTCAGGGGGGGGCTGAAGCTTTCTTT.